This TCR beta chain was captured by sequencing in a study of blood T cells in healthy people across ages. Study results and limitations: As naive T cell percentage varied, TCR beta diversity correlated strongly with it.

The authors ran a second PCR of 7 to 11 cycles using a sample-barcoded 5' primer and a J-beta primer mix. TCRdb reprocessed the 5' RACE reads via MiXCR and lists one record per CDR3 protein. This sample has 1.5 million to 1.9 million distinct CDR3 sequences, with around 40% found just once. This clonotype was recorded a few times. Its antigen is unidentified. The CDR3 runs 11 residues. Germline CDR1 reads SQVTM; CDR2 reads ANQGSEA. V was pared by 6 bases and J by 15 bases, with 18 bases between. The sequence derives from a woman aged 18-29 years in good health. The sequenced material came from blood. The chain employs TRBV29-1 and TRBJ2-1; either TRBD1 or TRBD2 may fit D (5 bases each). This CDR3 is CSVESWGTPFF. CDR3 DNA sequence: TGCAGCGTGGAGTCCTGGGGGACGCCGTTCTTC.